This TCR beta chain is drawn from a study of T cell responses to AZD1222 COVID-19 vaccine. Study results and limitations: The repertoires were collected only after the peak T cell response. Females outnumbered males among donors, who were mostly white British; clonal diversity was possibly underestimated. Reportedly, close to half of spike-specific TCRs are directed against unmutated variant regions.

Using immunoSEQ multiplex PCR, the repertoire was profiled, and TCRdb retains in-frame clones only, with some absent. The data hold more than 140,000 clones, with approximately 88% observed a single time. Per germline, CDR1 MNHEY and CDR2 SVGAGI. With 2 bases clipped from V and 3 bases from J, the junction kept 3 bases outside the gene matches. The CDR3 totals 15 residues. Details on this clone: Its specificity is unknown.

The TCR sequence derives from an adult in good health. The sequences come from peripheral blood, collected on day 0 of AZD1222 vaccination. The rearrangement links TRBV6-5 to TRBJ1-1, with 10 bases fitting TRBD1. This CDR3 is CASSYGDRGDTEAFF. CDR3 bases: TGTGCCAGCAGTTACGGGGACAGGGGTGACACTGAAGCTTTCTTT.